Listed below are T cell receptor beta chains from one sample, sequenced in a study of shared clonotypes between healthy human individuals. The assay was immunoSEQ multiplex PCR, and TCRdb's table has in-frame clones only and misses some. This table holds about 520,000 clones, approximately 95% found once. Sample: naive CD4+ T cells sorted from blood. The receptors stem from a woman in her twenties or thirties in good health. Each CDR3 is given with its conserved first and last residue. The D gene is left open where the match is weak. Rows give clone size only sometimes, using once, few, many, or a class for an expanded clone.

v_call	clone_size	j_call	d_call	cdr3_nt	cdr3_aa
TRBV28	once	TRBJ2-3	TRBD2	TGTGCCAGCAGTTTTCGGCGGGAGCTGGGGACTAGCACAGATACGCAGTATTTT	CASSFRRELGTSTDTQYF
TRBV7-3	.	TRBJ2-3	TRBD2	TGTGCCAGCAGCTCAGGTAGCGGGAGGGGCACAGATACGCAGTATTTT	CASSSGSGRGTDTQYF
TRBV11-3	.	TRBJ2-7	.	TGTGCCAGCAGCTTAGGTGTGGGCGAGCAGTACTTC	CASSLGVGEQYF
TRBV28	.	TRBJ2-7	.	TGTGCCAGCAGTTTACGATCCGGACGGCCCCCCCACGAGCAGTACTTC	CASSLRSGRPPHEQYF
TRBV19	.	TRBJ1-2	TRBD1	TGTGCCAGTAGTGTAAGACAGGGCGGATTTGGCTACACCTTC	CASSVRQGGFGYTF
TRBV20-1	.	TRBJ2-5	.	TGCAGTGCTTTAAAAGAGACCCAGTACTTC	CSALKETQYF
TRBV9	.	TRBJ1-5	.	TGTGCCAGCAGCGTCGGCAGGGATCAGCCCCAGCATTTT	CASSVGRDQPQHF
TRBV4-1	.	TRBJ2-2	.	TGCGCCAGCAGCCAGCAAGCCATCCTGGGAACCGGGGAGCTGTTTTTT	CASSQQAILGTGELFF
TRBV19	.	TRBJ1-4	.	TGTGCCAGTAGTAGGCAGGGTCCGGCGCGAGAACTGTTTTTT	CASSRQGPARELFF
TRBV15	.	TRBJ1-3	.	TGTGCCACCAGCAGAGTCAGGGTTGGAGGAAACACCATATATTTT	CATSRVRVGGNTIYF
TRBV9	.	TRBJ2-7	.	TGTGCCAGCAGCGTAGGGTTAGCGGAGACCTACGAGCAGTACTTC	CASSVGLAETYEQYF
TRBV5-1	.	TRBJ2-7	TRBD2	TGCGCCAGCAGCTGGGGGTTAGCGGGAGAGTACGAGCAGTACTTC	CASSWGLAGEYEQYF
TRBV7-9	.	TRBJ2-2	.	TGTGCCAGCAGCTCGGGGTCTGGGATCCCCTTAAACACCGGGGAGCTGTTTTTT	CASSSGSGIPLNTGELFF
TRBV5-1	.	TRBJ2-5	TRBD2	TGCGCCAGCAGCTTTACGGGAGGGTACCAAGAGACCCAGTACTTC	CASSFTGGYQETQYF
TRBV11-3	.	TRBJ2-2	.	TGTGCCAGCAGCTTAGGCATCGCGAACACCGGGGAGCTGTTTTTT	CASSLGIANTGELFF
TRBV5-1	.	TRBJ1-1	.	TGCGCCAGCAGCTTGAACCGGGACACTGAAGCTTTCTTT	CASSLNRDTEAFF
TRBV19	.	TRBJ2-1	TRBD2	TGTGCCAGCAGACCCGGGACTAGCGGGTACAATGAGCAGTTCTTC	CASRPGTSGYNEQFF
TRBV28	.	TRBJ1-2	TRBD1	TGTGCCAGCAAATCTCCGGGACAGGGTAACTATGGCTACACCTTC	CASKSPGQGNYGYTF
TRBV7-9	.	TRBJ2-3	.	TGTGCCAGCAGTCCAGGGATAGATACGCAGTATTTT	CASSPGIDTQYF
TRBV27	few	TRBJ1-5	TRBD1	TGTGCCAGCAGTCTCGACAGGGGTGGTAATCAGCCCCAGCATTTT	CASSLDRGGNQPQHF
TRBV7-9	.	TRBJ2-7	TRBD1	TGTGCCAGCAGCTATAAGACAGGGGCACCCTACGAGCAGTACTTC	CASSYKTGAPYEQYF
TRBV28	.	TRBJ2-7	TRBD1	TGTGCCAGCAGTGAGGGACAGGAGTACGAGCAGTACTTC	CASSEGQEYEQYF
TRBV9	.	TRBJ2-6	.	TGTGCCAGCAGCGTCGTCTCTGGGGCCAACGTCCTGACTTTC	CASSVVSGANVLTF
TRBV18	.	TRBJ2-1	.	TGTGCCAGCTCACCAGGTCTAGCGACGGAGCAGTTCTTC	CASSPGLATEQFF
TRBV5-1	.	TRBJ2-3	TRBD1	TGCGCCAGCAGCTCCGACAGGGTCCTCACAGATACGCAGTATTTT	CASSSDRVLTDTQYF
TRBV19	.	TRBJ1-5	TRBD1	TGTGCCAGTAGTACACCGGGACAGGGGGCAAATCAGCCCCAGCATTTT	CASSTPGQGANQPQHF
TRBV5-1	.	TRBJ2-5	.	TGCGCCAGCAGCTCCGGGACCACACAAGAGACCCAGTACTTC	CASSSGTTQETQYF
TRBV19	.	TRBJ2-7	TRBD1	TGTGCCAGTAGTATGGACAGGGGGTACGGGCAGTACTTC	CASSMDRGYGQYF
TRBV5-1	.	TRBJ1-2	.	TGCGCCAGCAGCCACCGGGACACTCCGAAGGGCTACACCTTC	CASSHRDTPKGYTF
TRBV20-1	.	TRBJ2-1	.	TGCAGTGCTTCGCTCAATGAGCAGTTCTTC	CSASLNEQFF
TRBV19	.	TRBJ2-7	.	TGTGCCAGTAGTGCCCAGACGTACTACGAGCAGTACTTC	CASSAQTYYEQYF
TRBV6-6	.	TRBJ2-1	TRBD2	TGTGCCAGCAGCCCGAGACTAGCGGGAGAGGCAAATGAGCAGTTCTTC	CASSPRLAGEANEQFF
TRBV10-3	.	TRBJ1-1	TRBD1	TGTGCCATCAGAACCGGGACAGGGCTTACTGAAGCTTTCTTT	CAIRTGTGLTEAFF
TRBV6-1	.	TRBJ1-1	.	TGTGCCAGCAGTGTCACGAGGAACACTGAAGCTTTCTTT	CASSVTRNTEAFF
TRBV5-1	.	TRBJ2-5	.	TGCGCCAGCAGCTTGAATTCTGAGACCCAGTACTTC	CASSLNSETQYF
TRBV27	.	TRBJ2-6	.	TGTGCCAGCAGTCCCCATACCGGGCCTTACGCCCCTGGGGCCAACGTCCTGACTTTC	CASSPHTGPYAPGANVLTF
TRBV10-3	.	TRBJ2-1	TRBD2	TGTGCCACGCAGGGACTAGCGGGAGACTATGAGCAGTTCTTC	CATQGLAGDYEQFF
TRBV11-2	.	TRBJ2-5	.	TGTGCCAGCAGCTCCTTGAGAGTTCCGGAGGGACAGTCCAGAGAGACCCAGTACTTC	CASSSLRVPEGQSRETQYF
TRBV5-5	.	TRBJ1-2	TRBD1	TGTGCCAGCAGACCCGGACAGGGAGGTTATGGCTACACCTTC	CASRPGQGGYGYTF
TRBV18	.	TRBJ2-1	.	TGTGCCAGCTCACCGAGCTCCTACAATGAGCAGTTCTTC	CASSPSSYNEQFF